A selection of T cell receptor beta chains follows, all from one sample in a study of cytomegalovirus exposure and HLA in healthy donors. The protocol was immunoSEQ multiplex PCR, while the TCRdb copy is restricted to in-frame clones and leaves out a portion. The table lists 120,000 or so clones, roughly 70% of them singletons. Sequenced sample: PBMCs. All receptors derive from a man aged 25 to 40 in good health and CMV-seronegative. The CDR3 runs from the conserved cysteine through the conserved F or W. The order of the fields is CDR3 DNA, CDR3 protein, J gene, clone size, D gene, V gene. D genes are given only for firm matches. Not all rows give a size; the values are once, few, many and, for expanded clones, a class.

TGTGCCAGCAGTTTAAATGGGCTCGAGCAGTACTTC CASSLNGLEQYF TRBJ2-7 NA NA TRBV28
TGTGCCAGCAGCCTAAGATCAGGGGCGGGTGGCTACACCTTC CASSLRSGAGGYTF TRBJ1-2 NA NA TRBV13
TGTGCCAGCAGTTTATATCCTAGCGGGGGGCCTAGCACAGATACGCAGTATTTT CASSLYPSGGPSTDTQYF TRBJ2-3 few TRBD2 TRBV28
TGTGCCAGTAGTATTTCAGGGGACACTGAAGCTTTCTTT CASSISGDTEAFF TRBJ1-1 few NA TRBV19
TGCGCCAGCAGCCGGGCGACAGGGGGTAAGGGCTACGAGCAGTACTTC CASSRATGGKGYEQYF TRBJ2-7 NA TRBD1 TRBV4-3
TGCGCCACCCGAGACAGCTCCTACGAGCAGTACTTC CATRDSSYEQYF TRBJ2-7 NA NA TRBV5-1
TGTGCCTGGAGTGTCTGGACATCCAATGAGCAGTTCTTC CAWSVWTSNEQFF TRBJ2-1 once NA TRBV30
TGTGCCAGCAGACAGGGAACCGAGACCCAGTACTTC CASRQGTETQYF TRBJ2-5 NA NA TRBV6-1
TGCGCCAGCAGCACCGCCGGGACAGAAGGTGAAAAACTGTTTTTT CASSTAGTEGEKLFF TRBJ1-4 NA TRBD1 TRBV5-1
TGTGCCAGCTCACCCGACAGGGTAGAAAAACTGTTTTTT CASSPDRVEKLFF TRBJ1-4 NA TRBD1 TRBV18
TGCGCCAGCAGCTTGGCCGGGACTAGCCAAGAGACCCAGTACTTC CASSLAGTSQETQYF TRBJ2-5 NA TRBD2 TRBV5-1
TGTGCCAGCAGCCGGGGGACAGACGAAAAACTGTTTTTT CASSRGTDEKLFF TRBJ1-4 NA TRBD1 TRBV7-2
TGCAGCGCTACGACAGGCACCTACGAGCAGTACTTC CSATTGTYEQYF TRBJ2-7 NA NA TRBV29-1
TGTGCCAGCAGCCGGGACAGCCCCTACAATGAGCAGTTCTTC CASSRDSPYNEQFF TRBJ2-1 NA TRBD1 TRBV5-4
TGTGCCACCAGCATAGGGACATTCATGAACACTGAAGCTTTCTTT CATSIGTFMNTEAFF TRBJ1-1 NA NA TRBV15
TGTGCCAGCAGTGTGAGTGCAGGGGGCAACTATGGCTACACCTTC CASSVSAGGNYGYTF TRBJ1-2 NA TRBD1 TRBV2
TGTGCCAGCAGCCTGACTAGAAACACAGATACGCAGTATTTT CASSLTRNTDTQYF TRBJ2-3 NA NA TRBV9
TGTGCCAGCAGCTTAGGCGGAAGTGAGGGTTCACCCCTCCACTTT CASSLGGSEGSPLHF TRBJ1-6 NA NA TRBV7-2
TGTGCCAGCAGCCAAGGGGAGGGTGAGGCCTACAATGAGCAGTTCTTC CASSQGEGEAYNEQFF TRBJ2-1 NA TRBD2 TRBV4-2
TGTGCCAGCAGCCCCAGCGCAGCGTCGGACAATGAGCAGTTCTTC CASSPSAASDNEQFF TRBJ2-1 NA NA TRBV11-3
TGTGCCAGTAGTGAACCGGGACAGGCCTACGAGCAGTACTTC CASSEPGQAYEQYF TRBJ2-7 NA TRBD1 TRBV19
TGCGCCAGCAGCCAGCTCGCACAGGGGGAGACCCAGTACTTC CASSQLAQGETQYF TRBJ2-5 once TRBD1 TRBV4-3
TGTGCCACCCTCCTCCTTGACAGGGGGAAGAATGGCTACACCTTC CATLLLDRGKNGYTF TRBJ1-2 NA TRBD1 TRBV10-3
TGTGCCAGCAGTTATGACAGGGGGTCAGTAAATGAGCAGTTCTTC CASSYDRGSVNEQFF TRBJ2-1 few TRBD1 TRBV6-4
TGCGCCAGCAGCCCTGTATCGACAGTTTACGAGCAGTACTTC CASSPVSTVYEQYF TRBJ2-7 few NA TRBV5-1
TGTGCCTGGATGCCCAGCGGGGGGCACACAGATACGCAGTATTTT CAWMPSGGHTDTQYF TRBJ2-3 NA TRBD2 TRBV30
TGTGCCAGCAGTTCACTTACGGGTCACCACAATCAGCCCCAGCATTTT CASSSLTGHHNQPQHF TRBJ1-5 once NA TRBV27
TGCGCCAGCAGCTTATTAACAGGGACGGGTGAGCAGTTCTTC CASSLLTGTGEQFF TRBJ2-1 NA NA TRBV5-1
TGTGCCAGCAGCTTAGTAATAAGCGCAGGGGGGTCGACTGAAGCTTTCTTT CASSLVISAGGSTEAFF TRBJ1-1 NA TRBD1 TRBV7-3
TGTGCCAGCAGTTTAGCCCCCAGGGCTCCCACTGAAGCTTTCTTT CASSLAPRAPTEAFF TRBJ1-1 NA NA TRBV27
TGTGCCAGCAGCTTAGGAATTCCAGCGGGGGCCTACAATGAGCAGTTCTTC CASSLGIPAGAYNEQFF TRBJ2-1 NA TRBD2 TRBV7-6